Shown below are 26 T cell receptor beta chains from a single sample sequenced in a study of shared clonotypes between healthy human individuals. Assay used: immunoSEQ multiplex PCR; TCRdb lists only in-frame clones, some missing. The data contain some 700,000 clones, around 90% of them singletons. The specimen sequenced was memory CD8+ T cells from PBMCs. Subset denoted: CD45RO+ cells pooled with CCR7-negative TemRA cells. The receptors were sampled from a man aged 18 to 35 in good health. Some clones in this sample may be carry-over from other donors' samples.

V and J are TRBV27 and TRBJ2-7, with 7 bases that match TRBD1. V lost 6 bases and J lost 0; bases outside the gene matches: 8. This CDR3 has 15 amino acids. Per the germline V gene, CDR1 is MNHEY and CDR2 is SMNVEV (reference sequence). The CDR3 loop reads CASSPGQINSYEQYF. The CDR3 nucleotides are TGTGCCAGCAGCCCGGGACAGATAAACTCCTACGAGCAGTACTTC.

The chain is built from TRBV11-2 and TRBJ2-3, with D possibly TRBD1 on 6 matching bases. Trimming removed 5 bases from V and 0 bases from J, with 15 bases in between. The CDR3 covers 16 residues. CDR1 and CDR2 (germline): SGHAT, FQNNGV. The DNA of the CDR3 is TGTGCCAGCAGCCCAATACAGGGACGGAGCACAGATACGCAGTATTTT. As protein: CASSPIQGRSTDTQYF.

This clone occurred a few times. The same CDR3 is also encoded by other DNA sequences in this sample. This chain connects TRBV9 to TRBJ2-1; D remains unclear. The V and J ends lost 0 bases and 7 bases respectively, with 5 bases between them. This CDR3 is 12 amino acids long. Germline lookup yields CDR1 SGDLS and CDR2 YYNGEE. The CDR3 here is CASSVGANEQFF. CDR3 nucleotide sequence: TGTGCCAGCAGCGTAGGGGCAAATGAGCAGTTCTTC.

This rearrangement joins TRBV7-9 to TRBJ1-4; a weak D match, TRBD1 (6 bases). V was cut by 7 bases and J by 6 bases, with 21 bases left in between. This CDR3 has 16 amino acids. Germline V CDR1 and CDR2: SEHNR, FQNEAQ (reference sequence). CDR3 in DNA: TGTGCCAGCACCCCCCCTGGTCGGACAGTTGATGAAAAACTGTTTTTT. Translating gives CASTPPGRTVDEKLFF.

The chain employs TRBV10-1 and TRBJ2-7; D is unresolved. The V end lost 5 bases, the J end lost 5 bases, and 19 bases lay between the germline ends. Germline V gene lookup returns CDR1 WNHNN and CDR2 SYGVQD (reference sequence). The length of the CDR3 is 15 residues. The CDR3 nucleotides are TGCGCCAGCAGTAGAGACAAGTCCGTTACCCACGAGCAGTACTTC. It yields the protein CASSRDKSVTHEQYF.

V and J are TRBV4-2 and TRBJ2-1; 9 bases match TRBD1. Germline V gene lookup returns CDR1 LGHNA and CDR2 YNFKEQ. CDR3 size: 14 residues. With V trimmed by 3 bases and J by 8 bases, 5 bases remained unmatched. CDR3 sequence (DNA): TGTGCCAGCAGCCAGGACAGGGGCGGGGATGAGCAGTTCTTC. Translating it yields CASSQDRGGDEQFF.

Details on this clone: This sample also contains other DNA sequences that code for the same CDR3. The rearrangement links TRBV19 to TRBJ2-7; D is undetermined. The CDR3 runs 14 residues. The V and J ends lost 1 base and 0 bases respectively, with 7 bases between them. Per the germline V gene, CDR1 is LNHDA and CDR2 is SQIVND (reference sequence). The CDR3 nucleotides are TGTGCCAGTAGTATAGCCTCTACCTCCTACGAGCAGTACTTC. Protein product: CASSIASTSYEQYF.

The chain links TRBV7-9 to TRBJ2-3, with a tentative D call TRBD2 (5 bases). The CDR3 is 16 residues long. Germline-derived CDR1 and CDR2 are SEHNR and FQNEAQ (reference sequence). V lost 5 bases, J lost 0 bases, and 15 bases lay in between. The CDR3 is CASSDQRRASTDTQYF. CDR3 DNA: TGTGCCAGCAGCGATCAGCGGAGAGCTAGCACAGATACGCAGTATTTT.

The rearrangement links TRBV7-3 to TRBJ2-1; D is possibly TRBD1 (6 bases). CDR1 is SGHTA and CDR2 is FQGTGA in the germline V gene. This CDR3 contains 14 residues. Deletions cut 1 base from V and 6 bases from J, with 10 bases between. CDR3 sequence reads: CASSLIGGSNEQFF. CDR3 DNA: TGTGCCAGCAGCTTAATAGGGGGATCCAATGAGCAGTTCTTC.

V is TRBV7-9 and J is TRBJ2-7, with D hard to call. V lost 5 bases and J lost 5, with 13 bases in between. The V gene's germline CDR1 is SEHNR and CDR2 FQNEAQ (reference sequence). The CDR3 length is 13 residues. The CDR3 here is CASSAVGLHEQYF. As DNA, the CDR3 is TGTGCCAGCAGCGCCGTAGGCCTGCACGAGCAGTACTTC.

J is TRBJ2-2 and V is TRBV7-3, with TRBD2 as a possible D gene (7 bases). The germline gives CDR1 SGHTA, CDR2 FQGTGA. The V end lost 5 bases, the J end lost 2 bases, and 12 bases lay between the germline ends. The CDR3 sequence is 15 residues long. The CDR3 coding sequence is TGTGCCAGCAGCCCGGGGGGCCCTAACACCGGGGAGCTGTTTTTT. Protein sequence: CASSPGGPNTGELFF.

The chain couples TRBV7-3 to TRBJ1-1; D gene uncertain. V lost 6 bases and J 0 bases, leaving 11 bases between the germline ends. This CDR3 contains 14 residues. Germline CDR1 and CDR2: SGHTA and FQGTGA. The CDR3 spells CASSLDRVNTEAFF. CDR3 DNA sequence: TGTGCCAGCAGTTTAGATAGAGTGAACACTGAAGCTTTCTTT.

J is TRBJ1-1 and V is TRBV29-1, with D possibly TRBD1 on 6 matching bases. The V and J ends lost 1 base and 5 bases respectively, with 14 bases between them. Germline values: CDR1 SQVTM, CDR2 ANQGSEA. The CDR3 totals 14 residues. The CDR3 DNA follows: TGCAGCGTTGAAGCCCCGAGGGGGATGACTGAAGCTTTCTTT. It is translated as CSVEAPRGMTEAFF.

The rearrangement links TRBV19 to TRBJ1-4; D remains ambiguous. The CDR3 sequence is 13 residues long. The germline gives CDR1 LNHDA, CDR2 SQIVND (reference sequence). Trimming took 6 bases from V and 12 from J, leaving 17 bases between them. The CDR3, as DNA: TGTGCCAGTAGCCTGGCGCCCAGGTGGCAACTGTTTTTT. Its protein product is CASSLAPRWQLFF. The complete variable domain, with remaining parts taken from reference TRBV19 and TRBJ1-4, reads DGGITQSPKYLFRKEGQNVTLSCEQNLNHDAMYWYRQDPGQGLRLIYYSQIVNDFQKGDIAEGYSVSREKKESFPLTVTSAQKNPTAFYLCASSLAPRWQLFFGSGTQLSVL.

To note about this clone: One end of the junction varies from germline; a read error may be responsible. This chain connects TRBV4-1 to TRBJ2-7, with D tentatively TRBD1 (5 bases). Per germline, CDR1 MGHRA and CDR2 YSYEKL. There are 14 residues in the CDR3. The CDR3 sequence: CASGQVGRAYEQYF. DNA of the CDR3: TGCGCCAGCGGCCAAGTTGGCAGGGCGTACGAGCAGTACTTC.

The chain joins TRBV6-5 to TRBJ1-4; D call uncertain. This CDR3 is built from 15 residues. In germline, CDR1 is MNHEY, CDR2 SVGAGI. V was clipped by 7 bases and J by 0 bases, with 12 bases between them. CDR3 amino acids: CASTYQTATNEKLFF. CDR3 sequence (DNA): TGTGCCAGCACATATCAGACTGCAACTAATGAAAAACTGTTTTTT.

This chain joins TRBV7-9 and TRBJ2-2; D is perhaps TRBD2 (6 bases). Trimming shortened V by 3 bases and J by 1 base, and 9 bases separated the two germline ends. Germline CDR1 and CDR2: SEHNR and FQNEAQ (reference sequence). This CDR3 contains 15 residues. For the CDR3, the DNA is TGTGCCAGCAGCTTCGGGACTCTGAACACCGGGGAGCTGTTTTTT. This codes for CASSFGTLNTGELFF.

This chain joins TRBV9 and TRBJ1-4; 7 bases fit TRBD1. Trimming cost V 0 bases and J 7 bases; bases outside gene matches: 6. The CDR3 runs to 15 residues. Germline CDR1 SGDLS, CDR2 YYNGEE. CDR3 DNA: TGTGCCAGCAGCGTAGATGGCAGGGGGGGTGAAAAACTGTTTTTT. Translation gives CASSVDGRGGEKLFF. The whole variable domain, filled in from reference TRBV9 and TRBJ1-4, reads DSGVTQTPKHLITATGQRVTLRCSPRSGDLSVYWYQQSLDQGLQFLIQYYNGEERAKGNILERFSAQQFPDLHSELNLSSLELGDSALYFCASSVDGRGGEKLFFGSGTQLSVL.

The chain combines TRBV7-2 with TRBJ1-1; TRBD1 is a possible D gene (6 bases). The V and J ends lost 1 base and 0 bases respectively, with 9 bases between them. The CDR3 covers 15 residues. The germline gives CDR1 SGHTA, CDR2 FQGNSA. The CDR3 loop reads CASSLGRGLNTEAFF. DNA of the CDR3: TGTGCCAGCAGCTTAGGACGGGGGCTGAACACTGAAGCTTTCTTT.

Concerning this clone itself: This CDR3 is also generated by other DNA sequences in the sample. The genes are TRBV7-9 and TRBJ2-7; D gene uncertain. Trimming cost V 5 bases and J 7 bases, with 12 bases left between them. The CDR3 has 12 amino acids. CDR1 is SEHNR and CDR2 is FQNEAQ in the germline V gene (reference sequence). The CDR3 region is CASSQRVGEQYF. Here the CDR3 DNA reads TGTGCCAGCAGCCAAAGGGTGGGGGAGCAGTACTTC. Full variable domain (missing parts from reference TRBV7-9 and TRBJ2-7): DTGVSQNPRHKITKRGQNVTFRCDPISEHNRLYWYRQTLGQGPEFLTYFQNEAQLEKSRLLSDRFSAERPKGSFSTLEIQRTEQGDSAMYLCASSQRVGEQYFGPGTRLTVT.

On this clone itself: Different DNA sequences within this sample yield the same CDR3. The chain carries TRBV9 and TRBJ2-7; D is perhaps TRBD2 (5 bases). Germline lookup yields CDR1 SGDLS and CDR2 YYNGEE. The CDR3 length is 14 residues. Between the trimmed V and J ends, which lost 0 bases and 3 bases, there was a span of 10 bases. The CDR3 loop is CASSVGPSSYEQYF. The CDR3 DNA sequence: TGTGCCAGCAGCGTAGGGCCTAGCAGCTACGAGCAGTACTTC.

The chain couples TRBV4-1 to TRBJ2-7, with 14 bases lining up with TRBD2. The CDR3 spans 16 residues. Germline V lookup: CDR1 MGHRA, CDR2 YSYEKL. J lost 3 bases, V lost 0 bases, and 1 base had no gene match. The CDR3 sequence is CASSQEGLAGVYEQYF. The CDR3 region has the DNA TGCGCCAGCAGCCAAGAGGGACTAGCGGGAGTCTACGAGCAGTACTTC.

Only one count was recorded for this clone. This sequence joins TRBV27 and TRBJ2-7; D is possibly TRBD1 or TRBD2 (5 bases each). The V gene's germline CDR1 is MNHEY and CDR2 SMNVEV (reference sequence). Trimming left V 6 bases short and J 3 bases short, with 12 bases between. This CDR3 contains 13 residues. The CDR3 nucleotides read TGTGCCAGCAGCGCCGGGGCGCTCTACGAGCAGTACTTC. Translation: CASSAGALYEQYF.

This rearrangement joins TRBV19 to TRBJ2-3; 8 bases align to TRBD1. The CDR3 is 16 residues long. Germline assignment: CDR1 LNHDA and CDR2 SQIVND (reference sequence). Germline trimming cut 1 base from V and 6 bases from J; bases unmatched to any gene: 9. This CDR3 reads CASSIVGQGGVDTQYF. Here the CDR3 DNA reads TGTGCCAGTAGTATAGTCGGACAGGGAGGAGTCGATACGCAGTATTTT.

This sequence joins TRBV27 and TRBJ2-7; TRBD1 matches at 8 bases. The CDR3 consists of 19 residues. Looked up from germline, CDR1 is MNHEY and CDR2 is SMNVEV (reference sequence). J was trimmed by 2 bases and V by 4 bases; bases with no gene match: 19. In DNA form, the CDR3 reads TGTGCCAGCAGTTCATTGACCGGGACAGGTTCAACCCCTGCCTACGAGCAGTACTTC. Amino acid sequence: CASSSLTGTGSTPAYEQYF.

This chain links TRBV5-1 with TRBJ2-1, with D uncertain. The CDR3 is 15 amino acids. CDR1 and CDR2 from the germline V gene are SGHRS and YFSETQ. Between the trimmed V and J ends, which lost 4 bases and 3 bases, there was a span of 14 bases. The DNA for the CDR3 is TGCGCCAGCAGCAGCGAGGAACTTCTCTACAATGAGCAGTTCTTC. Translating gives CASSSEELLYNEQFF.